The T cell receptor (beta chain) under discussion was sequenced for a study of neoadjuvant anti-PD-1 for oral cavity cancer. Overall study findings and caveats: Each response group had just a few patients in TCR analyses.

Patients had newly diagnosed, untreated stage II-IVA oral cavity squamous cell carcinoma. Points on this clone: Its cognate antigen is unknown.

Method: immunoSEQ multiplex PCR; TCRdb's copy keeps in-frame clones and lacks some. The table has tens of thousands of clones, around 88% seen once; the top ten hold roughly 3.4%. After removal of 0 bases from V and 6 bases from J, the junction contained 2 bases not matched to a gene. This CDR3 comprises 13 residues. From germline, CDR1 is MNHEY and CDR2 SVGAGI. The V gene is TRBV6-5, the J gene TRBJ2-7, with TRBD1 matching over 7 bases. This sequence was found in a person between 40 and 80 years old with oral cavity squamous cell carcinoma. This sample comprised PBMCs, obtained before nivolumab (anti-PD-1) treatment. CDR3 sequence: CASSYSTGIEQYF. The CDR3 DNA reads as TGTGCCAGCAGTTACTCGACAGGGATCGAGCAGTACTTC.